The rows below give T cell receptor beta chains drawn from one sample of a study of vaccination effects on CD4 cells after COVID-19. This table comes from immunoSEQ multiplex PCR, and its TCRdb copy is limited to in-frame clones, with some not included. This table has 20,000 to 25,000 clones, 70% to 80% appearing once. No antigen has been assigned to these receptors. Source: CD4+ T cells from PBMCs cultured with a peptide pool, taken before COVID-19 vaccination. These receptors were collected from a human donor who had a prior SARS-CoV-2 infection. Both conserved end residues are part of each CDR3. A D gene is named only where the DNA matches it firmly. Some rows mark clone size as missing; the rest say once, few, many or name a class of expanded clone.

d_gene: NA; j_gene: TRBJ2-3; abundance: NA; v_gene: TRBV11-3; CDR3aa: CASSFGGSSTDTQYF; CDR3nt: TGTGCCAGCAGCTTTGGGGGGTCTAGCACAGATACGCAGTATTTT
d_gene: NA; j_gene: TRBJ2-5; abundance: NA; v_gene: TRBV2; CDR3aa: CASSVFDGAPYF; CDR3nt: TGTGCCAGCAGCGTTTTTGATGGGGCCCCCTACTTC
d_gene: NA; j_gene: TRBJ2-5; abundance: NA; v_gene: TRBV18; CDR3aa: CASSRTIQETQYF; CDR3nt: TGTGCCAGCTCACGGACAATCCAAGAGACCCAGTACTTC
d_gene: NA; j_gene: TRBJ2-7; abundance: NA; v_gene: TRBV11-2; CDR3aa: CASSKGQYEQYF; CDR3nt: TGTGCCAGCAGCAAAGGACAGTACGAGCAGTACTTC
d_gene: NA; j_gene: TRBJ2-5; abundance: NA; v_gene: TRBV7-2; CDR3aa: CASSQEWTAREETQYF; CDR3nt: TGTGCCAGCAGCCAAGAATGGACAGCCCGAGAAGAGACCCAGTACTTC
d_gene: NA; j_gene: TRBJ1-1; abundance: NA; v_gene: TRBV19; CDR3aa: CASSIHPLGEAFF; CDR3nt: TGTGCCAGTAGTATCCACCCACTAGGTGAAGCTTTCTTT
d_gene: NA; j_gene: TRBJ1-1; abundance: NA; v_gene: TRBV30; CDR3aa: CAWSVGGRLEAFF; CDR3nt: TGTGCCTGGAGTGTCGGCGGGCGGCTAGAAGCTTTCTTT
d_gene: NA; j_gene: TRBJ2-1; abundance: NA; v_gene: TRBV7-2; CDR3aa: CASSFSRSSEQFF; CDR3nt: TGTGCCAGCAGCTTTAGTAGGTCTAGTGAGCAGTTCTTC
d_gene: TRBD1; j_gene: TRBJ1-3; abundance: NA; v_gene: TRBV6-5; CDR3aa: CASSYFGTGEGNTIYF; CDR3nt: TGTGCCAGCAGTTACTTTGGGACAGGGGAAGGAAACACCATATATTTT
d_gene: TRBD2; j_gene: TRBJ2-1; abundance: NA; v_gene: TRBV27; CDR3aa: CASSQRTSIEVNEQFF; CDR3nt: TGTGCCAGCAGCCAACGGACTAGCATCGAGGTCAATGAGCAGTTCTTC
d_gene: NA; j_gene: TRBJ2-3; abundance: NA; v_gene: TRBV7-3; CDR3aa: CASSSQPGTDTQYF; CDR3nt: TGTGCCAGCAGCTCACAGCCGGGCACAGATACGCAGTATTTT
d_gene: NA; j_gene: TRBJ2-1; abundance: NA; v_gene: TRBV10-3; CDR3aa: CAISDEQGGGNNEQFF; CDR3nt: TGTGCCATCAGTGATGAACAGGGGGGGGGAAACAATGAGCAGTTCTTC
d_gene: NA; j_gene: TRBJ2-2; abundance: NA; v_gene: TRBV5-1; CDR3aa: CASSWRGPTGELFF; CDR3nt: TGCGCCAGCAGCTGGCGGGGGCCCACCGGGGAGCTGTTTTTT
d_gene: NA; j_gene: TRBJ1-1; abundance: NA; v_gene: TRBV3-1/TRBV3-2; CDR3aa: CASSNDLGAEAFF; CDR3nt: TGTGCCAGCAGCAACGATCTAGGGGCTGAAGCTTTCTTT
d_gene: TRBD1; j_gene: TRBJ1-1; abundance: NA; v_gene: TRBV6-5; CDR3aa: CASSPPGQDEAFF; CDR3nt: TGTGCCAGCAGTCCCCCGGGACAGGATGAAGCTTTCTTT
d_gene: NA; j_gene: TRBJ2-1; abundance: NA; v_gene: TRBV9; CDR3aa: CASSPPGDWGNEQFF; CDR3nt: TGTGCCAGCAGCCCCCCGGGAGACTGGGGCAATGAGCAGTTCTTC
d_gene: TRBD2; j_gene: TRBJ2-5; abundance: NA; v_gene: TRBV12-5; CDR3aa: CASASGGSETQYF; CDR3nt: TGTGCTAGCGCTTCCGGGGGGTCGGAGACCCAGTACTTC
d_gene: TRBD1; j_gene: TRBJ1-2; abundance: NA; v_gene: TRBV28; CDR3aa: CASSLRLGQGAGYTF; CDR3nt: TGTGCCAGCAGTTTACGTTTGGGACAGGGGGCGGGCTACACCTTC
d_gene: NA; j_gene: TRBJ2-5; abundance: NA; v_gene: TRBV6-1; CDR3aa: CASEQGSEETQYF; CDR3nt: TGTGCCAGCGAACAGGGTTCCGAAGAGACCCAGTACTTC
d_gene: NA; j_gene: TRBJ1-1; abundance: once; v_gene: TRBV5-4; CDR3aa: CASSFRQDNTEAFF; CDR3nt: TGTGCCAGCAGCTTCCGACAGGATAACACTGAAGCTTTCTTT
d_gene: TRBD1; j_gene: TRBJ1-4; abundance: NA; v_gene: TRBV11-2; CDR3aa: CASRRTGARGEKLFF; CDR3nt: TGTGCCAGCAGGCGTACAGGGGCCCGAGGTGAAAAACTGTTTTTT
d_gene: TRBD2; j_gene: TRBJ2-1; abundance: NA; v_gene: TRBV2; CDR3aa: CASSEGLGAGAPYNEQFF; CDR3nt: TGTGCCAGCAGTGAAGGGTTGGGTGCGGGAGCCCCCTACAATGAGCAGTTCTTC
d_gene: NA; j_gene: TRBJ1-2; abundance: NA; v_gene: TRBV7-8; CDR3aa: CASSPDSATYGYTF; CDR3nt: TGTGCCAGCAGCCCGGACAGTGCGACTTATGGCTACACCTTC
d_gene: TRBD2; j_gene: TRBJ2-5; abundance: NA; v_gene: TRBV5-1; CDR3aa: CASSWNSGGAMETQYF; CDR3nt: TGCGCCAGCAGCTGGAATAGCGGGGGGGCGATGGAGACCCAGTACTTC
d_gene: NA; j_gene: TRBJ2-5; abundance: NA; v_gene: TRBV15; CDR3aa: CATSRTDSWETQYF; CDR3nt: TGTGCCACCAGCAGAACGGACAGTTGGGAGACCCAGTACTTC